Shown below are 6 T cell receptor beta chains from a single sample sequenced in a study of T cells expressing NK-cell markers. TCRdb re-analyzed the 5' RACE reads; it lists each CDR3 protein once, without DNA. This sample's table has approximately 380,000 distinct CDR3 sequences. The sample was blood T cells: a sorted CD56 or NKG2C T cell subset, CD4+ or CD8+ T cells, or bulk PBMC T cells (not recorded which). The receptors were sampled from a man aged 18 to 69 in good health.

The J gene is TRBJ2-4, the V gene TRBV7-2; no DNA is available, so the TRBD1 call from TCRdb remains unchecked. The CDR3 spans 16 residues. The germline CDR1 and CDR2 sequences are SGHTA and FQGNSA. The CDR3 sequence: CASSGMDTAAKNIQYF.

The rearrangement joins TRBV15 to TRBJ2-3; TCRdb calls TRBD2, which cannot be checked without DNA. Germline CDR1 LNHNV, CDR2 YYDKDF (reference sequence). The CDR3 contains 15 residues. CDR3 sequence reads: CATSRLAGVLDTQYF.

This chain uses TRBV20-1 with TRBJ2-2; TCRdb picks TRBD1, but there is no DNA to check that call. Germline assignment: CDR1 DFQATT and CDR2 SNEGSKA (reference sequence). CDR3 size: 15 residues. The CDR3 reads CSAREGARPIGELFF.

The chain uses TRBV5-5 and TRBJ1-5; TCRdb picks TRBD1, but there is no DNA to check that call. The CDR3 has 15 residues. In germline, CDR1 is SGHKS, CDR2 YYEKEE (reference sequence). Here the CDR3 reads CASSFGDTWGQPQHF.

The chain is built from TRBV18 and TRBJ2-7; TCRdb's assignment of TRBD1 cannot be checked, as there is no DNA. Germline lookup yields CDR1 KGHSH and CDR2 LQKENI. This CDR3 region has 16 residues. The CDR3 here is CASSPSVVQGAYEQYF.

V gene TRBV5-4 combines with J gene TRBJ2-5; TCRdb picks TRBD1, but there is no DNA to check that call. CDR3 length: 15 residues. The germline CDR1 and CDR2 sequences are SGHNT and YYREEE (reference sequence). The CDR3 is CASSLVAAPQETQYF.